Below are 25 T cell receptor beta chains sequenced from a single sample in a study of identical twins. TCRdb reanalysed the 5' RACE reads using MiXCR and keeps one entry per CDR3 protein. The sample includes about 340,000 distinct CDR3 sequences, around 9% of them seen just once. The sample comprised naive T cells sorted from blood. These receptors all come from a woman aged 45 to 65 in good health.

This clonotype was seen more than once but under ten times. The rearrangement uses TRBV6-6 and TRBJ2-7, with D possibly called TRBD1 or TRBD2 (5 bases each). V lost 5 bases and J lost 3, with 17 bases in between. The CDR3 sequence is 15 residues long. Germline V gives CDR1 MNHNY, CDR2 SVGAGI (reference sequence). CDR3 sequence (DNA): TGTGCCAGCAGTACCGGGACGGTTTTTGGCTACGAGCAGTACTTC. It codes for CASSTGTVFGYEQYF.

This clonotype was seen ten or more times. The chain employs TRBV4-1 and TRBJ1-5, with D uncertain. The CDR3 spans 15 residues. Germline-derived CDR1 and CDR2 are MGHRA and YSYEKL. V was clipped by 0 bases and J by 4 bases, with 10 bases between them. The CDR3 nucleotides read TGCGCCAGCAGCCAAGATCGGGCAGTGAATCAGCCCCAGCATTTT. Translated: CASSQDRAVNQPQHF.

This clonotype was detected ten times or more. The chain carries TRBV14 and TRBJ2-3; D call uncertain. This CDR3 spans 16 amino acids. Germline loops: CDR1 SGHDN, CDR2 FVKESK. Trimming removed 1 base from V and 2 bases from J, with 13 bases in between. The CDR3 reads CASSQGARINTDTQYF. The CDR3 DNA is TGTGCCAGCAGCCAAGGCGCACGAATAAACACAGATACGCAGTATTTT.

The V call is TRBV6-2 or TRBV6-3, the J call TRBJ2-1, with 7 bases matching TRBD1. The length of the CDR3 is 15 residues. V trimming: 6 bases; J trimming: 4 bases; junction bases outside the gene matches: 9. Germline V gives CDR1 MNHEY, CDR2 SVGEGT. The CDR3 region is CASRRAGGTYNEQFF. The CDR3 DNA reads TGTGCCAGCAGGCGAGCAGGGGGAACATACAATGAGCAGTTCTTC.

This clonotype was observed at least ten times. The CDR3 here is CASSYPRDRGGTGNEQFF. The CDR3 DNA reads TGTGCCAGCAGTTACCCCCGCGACCGGGGCGGGACGGGCAATGAGCAGTTCTTC. The genes are TRBV6-5 and TRBJ2-1; D is possibly TRBD2 (6 bases). The CDR3 sequence is 18 residues long. Per germline, CDR1 MNHEY and CDR2 SVGAGI. Trimming cost V 2 bases and J 6 bases, with 23 bases left between them.

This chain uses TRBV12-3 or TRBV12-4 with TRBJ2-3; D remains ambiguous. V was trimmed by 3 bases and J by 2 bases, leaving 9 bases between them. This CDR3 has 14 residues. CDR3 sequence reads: CASSFGRSTDTQYF. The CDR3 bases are TGTGCCAGCAGTTTCGGGCGGTCCACAGATACGCAGTATTTT.

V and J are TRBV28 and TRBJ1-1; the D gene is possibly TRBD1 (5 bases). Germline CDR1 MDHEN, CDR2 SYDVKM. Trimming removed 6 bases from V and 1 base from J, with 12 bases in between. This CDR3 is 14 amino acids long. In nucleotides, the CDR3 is TGTGCCAGCAGCCCGGGGGGGAGGAACACTGAAGCTTTCTTT. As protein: CASSPGGRNTEAFF.

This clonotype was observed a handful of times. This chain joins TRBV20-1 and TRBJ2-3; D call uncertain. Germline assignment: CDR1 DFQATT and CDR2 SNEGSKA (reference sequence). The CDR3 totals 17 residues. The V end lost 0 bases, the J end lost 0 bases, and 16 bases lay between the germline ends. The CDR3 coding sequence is TGCAGTGCTAGAGATTGGCTGGAATCACCTAGCACAGATACGCAGTATTTT. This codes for CSARDWLESPSTDTQYF.

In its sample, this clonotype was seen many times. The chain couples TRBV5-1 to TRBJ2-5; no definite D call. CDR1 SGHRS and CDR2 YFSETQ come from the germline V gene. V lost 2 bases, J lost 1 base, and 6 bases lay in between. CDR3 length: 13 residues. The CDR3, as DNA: TGCGCCAGCAGCTTTGGCTTCCAAGAGACCCAGTACTTC. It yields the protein CASSFGFQETQYF. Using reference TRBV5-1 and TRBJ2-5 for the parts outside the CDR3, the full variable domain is KAGVTQTPRYLIKTRGQQVTLSCSPISGHRSVSWYQQTPGQGLQFLFEYFSETQRNKGNFPGRFSGRQFSNSRSEMNVSTLELGDSALYLCASSFGFQETQYFGPGTRLLVL.

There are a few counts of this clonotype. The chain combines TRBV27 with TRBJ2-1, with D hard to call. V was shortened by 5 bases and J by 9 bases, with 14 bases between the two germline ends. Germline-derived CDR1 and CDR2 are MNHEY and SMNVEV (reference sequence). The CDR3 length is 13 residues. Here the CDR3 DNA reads TGTGCCAGCAGTCGGGCCACCCGAAGTGAGCAGTTCTTC. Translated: CASSRATRSEQFF.

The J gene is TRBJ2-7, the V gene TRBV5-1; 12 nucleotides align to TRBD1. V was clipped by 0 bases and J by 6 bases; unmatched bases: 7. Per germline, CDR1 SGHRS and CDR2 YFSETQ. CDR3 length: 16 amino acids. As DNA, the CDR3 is TGCGCCAGCAGCTTGGATTTTGGGACAGGGGGCATCGAGCAGTACTTC. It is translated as CASSLDFGTGGIEQYF. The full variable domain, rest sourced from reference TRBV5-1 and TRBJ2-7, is KAGVTQTPRYLIKTRGQQVTLSCSPISGHRSVSWYQQTPGQGLQFLFEYFSETQRNKGNFPGRFSGRQFSNSRSEMNVSTLELGDSALYLCASSLDFGTGGIEQYFGPGTRLTVT.

CDR3 bases: TGTGCCAGCAGCTTAGAAGCGGCAACAAGGACCCAGTACTTC. Translating gives CASSLEAATRTQYF. V usage is TRBV7-7 and J usage is TRBJ2-5, with a possible D match to TRBD2 (5 bases). Germline values: CDR1 SSHAT, CDR2 FNYEAQ (reference sequence). The CDR3 length is 14 residues. V gave up 1 base and J gave up 7 bases, with 13 bases separating them. The full variable domain, rest sourced from reference TRBV7-7 and TRBJ2-5, is GAGVSQSPRYKVTKRGQDVTLRCDPISSHATLYWYQQALGQGPEFLTYFNYEAQPDKSGLPSDRFSAERPEGSISTLTIQRTEQRDSAMYRCASSLEAATRTQYFGPGTRLLVL.

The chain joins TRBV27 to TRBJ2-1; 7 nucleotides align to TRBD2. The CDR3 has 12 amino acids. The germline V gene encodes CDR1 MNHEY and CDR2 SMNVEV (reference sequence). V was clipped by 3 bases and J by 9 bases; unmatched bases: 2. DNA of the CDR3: TGTGCCAGCAGTTTCCCTAGCGGTGAGCAGTTCTTC. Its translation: CASSFPSGEQFF.

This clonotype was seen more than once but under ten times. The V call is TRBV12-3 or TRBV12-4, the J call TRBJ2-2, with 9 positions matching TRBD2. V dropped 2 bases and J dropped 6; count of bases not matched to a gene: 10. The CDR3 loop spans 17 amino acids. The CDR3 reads CASSLRRLAGKAGELFF. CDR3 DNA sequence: TGTGCCAGCAGTTTAAGAAGGCTAGCGGGAAAAGCCGGGGAGCTGTTTTTT.

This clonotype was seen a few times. The CDR3 loop reads CASSLGPGSYEQYV. CDR3 nucleotides: TGTGCCAGCAGCTTAGGTCCGGGATCCTACGAGCAGTACGTC. V gene TRBV11-2 combines with J gene TRBJ2-7; a possible D gene is TRBD2 (5 bases). This CDR3 has 14 amino acids. V lost 1 base to trimming and J lost 1 base, with 8 bases between them. CDR1 SGHAT and CDR2 FQNNGV come from the germline V gene.

CDR3 DNA: TGTGCCAGCACCAGCGGCAGCCCAGTAGAGCAGTTCTTC. This gives the protein CASTSGSPVEQFF. V is TRBV6-5 and J is TRBJ2-1; TRBD2 is a possible D gene (5 bases). Germline V gene lookup returns CDR1 MNHEY and CDR2 SVGAGI. The ends were cut back, 7 bases at V and 10 bases at J, with 17 bases in the middle. The CDR3 has 13 amino acids.

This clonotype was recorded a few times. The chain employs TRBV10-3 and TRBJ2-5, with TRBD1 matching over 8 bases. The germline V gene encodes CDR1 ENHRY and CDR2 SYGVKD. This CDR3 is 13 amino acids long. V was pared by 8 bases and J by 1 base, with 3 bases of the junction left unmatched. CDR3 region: CAISDRAQETQYF. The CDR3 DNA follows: TGTGCCATCTCGGACAGGGCCCAAGAGACCCAGTACTTC.

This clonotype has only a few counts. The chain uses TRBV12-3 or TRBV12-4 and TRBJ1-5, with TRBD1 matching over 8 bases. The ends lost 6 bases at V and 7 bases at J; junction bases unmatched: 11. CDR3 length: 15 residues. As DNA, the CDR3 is TGTGCCAGCAGACTTTCAGGGGGCGCGGGACAGCCCCAGCATTTT. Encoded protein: CASRLSGGAGQPQHF.

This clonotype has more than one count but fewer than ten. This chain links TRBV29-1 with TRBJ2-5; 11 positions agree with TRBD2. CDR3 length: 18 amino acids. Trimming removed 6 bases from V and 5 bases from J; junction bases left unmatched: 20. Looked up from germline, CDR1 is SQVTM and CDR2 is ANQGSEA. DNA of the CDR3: TGCAGCGTCCGTTGGGGGCTAGCGGGAGGACCCCTCCGGGAGACCCAGTACTTC. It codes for CSVRWGLAGGPLRETQYF.

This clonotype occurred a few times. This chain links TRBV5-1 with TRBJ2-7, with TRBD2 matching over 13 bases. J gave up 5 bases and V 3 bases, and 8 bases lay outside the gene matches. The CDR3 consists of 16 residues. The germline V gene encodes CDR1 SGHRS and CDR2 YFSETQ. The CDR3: CASSSVPGTSGNEQYF. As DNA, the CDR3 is TGCGCCAGCAGCTCGGTCCCCGGGACTAGCGGGAACGAGCAGTACTTC.

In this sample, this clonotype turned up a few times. The CDR3, as DNA: TGTGCCAGCAGTGAATGGGAGGGGGCCTACAATGAGCAGTTCTTC. Translating it yields CASSEWEGAYNEQFF. The chain has TRBV2 and TRBJ2-1; D perhaps matches TRBD2 (7 bases). The CDR3 sequence is 15 residues long. Looked up from germline, CDR1 is SNHLY and CDR2 is FYNNEI. The germline V and J ends were trimmed by 2 bases and 2 bases, with 10 bases remaining between them.

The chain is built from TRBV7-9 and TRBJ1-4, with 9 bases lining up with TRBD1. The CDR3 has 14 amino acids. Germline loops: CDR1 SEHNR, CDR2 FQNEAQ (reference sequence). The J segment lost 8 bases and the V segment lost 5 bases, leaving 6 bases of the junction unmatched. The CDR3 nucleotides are TGTGCCAGCAGCCTGGGACAGGGTTTCGAAAAACTGTTTTTT. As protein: CASSLGQGFEKLFF.

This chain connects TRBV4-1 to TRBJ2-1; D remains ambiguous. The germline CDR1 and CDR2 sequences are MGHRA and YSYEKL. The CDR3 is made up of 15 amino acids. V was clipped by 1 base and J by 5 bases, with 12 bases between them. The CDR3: CASSQVFRVDNEQFF. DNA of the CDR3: TGCGCCAGCAGCCAAGTCTTTAGGGTAGACAATGAGCAGTTCTTC.

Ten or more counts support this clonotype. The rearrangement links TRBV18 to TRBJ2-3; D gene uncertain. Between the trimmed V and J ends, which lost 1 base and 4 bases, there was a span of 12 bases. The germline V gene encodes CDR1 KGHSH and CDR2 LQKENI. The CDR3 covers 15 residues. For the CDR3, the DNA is TGTGCCAGCTCACCACGGGTCGGTATGTCAGATACGCAGTATTTT. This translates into CASSPRVGMSDTQYF.

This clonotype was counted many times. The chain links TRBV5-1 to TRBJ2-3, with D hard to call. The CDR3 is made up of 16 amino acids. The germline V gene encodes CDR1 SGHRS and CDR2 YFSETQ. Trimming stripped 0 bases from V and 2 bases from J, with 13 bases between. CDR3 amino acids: CASSLDSWVPTDTQYF. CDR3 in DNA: TGCGCCAGCAGCTTGGATAGCTGGGTCCCCACAGATACGCAGTATTTT.